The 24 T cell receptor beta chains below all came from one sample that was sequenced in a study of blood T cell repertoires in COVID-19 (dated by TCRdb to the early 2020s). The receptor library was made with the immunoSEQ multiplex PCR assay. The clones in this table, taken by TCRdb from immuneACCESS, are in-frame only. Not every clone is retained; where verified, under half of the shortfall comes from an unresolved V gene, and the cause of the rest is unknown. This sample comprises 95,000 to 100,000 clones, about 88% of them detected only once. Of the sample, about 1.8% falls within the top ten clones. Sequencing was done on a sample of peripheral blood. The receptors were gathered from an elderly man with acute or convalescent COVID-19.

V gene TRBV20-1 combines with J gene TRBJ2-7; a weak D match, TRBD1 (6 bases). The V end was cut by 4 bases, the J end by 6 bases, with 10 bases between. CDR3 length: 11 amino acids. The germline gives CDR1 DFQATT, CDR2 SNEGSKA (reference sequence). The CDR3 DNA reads TGCAGTGCTACCCAGGGGTTCGAGCAGTACTTC. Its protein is CSATQGFEQYF.

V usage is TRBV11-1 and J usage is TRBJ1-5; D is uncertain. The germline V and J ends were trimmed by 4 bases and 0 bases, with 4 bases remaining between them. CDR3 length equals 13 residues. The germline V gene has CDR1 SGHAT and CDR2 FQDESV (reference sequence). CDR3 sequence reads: CASSSNSNQPQHF. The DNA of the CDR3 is TGTGCCAGCAGCTCTAATAGCAATCAGCCCCAGCATTTT. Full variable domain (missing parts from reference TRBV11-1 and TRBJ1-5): EAEVAQSPRYKITEKSQAVAFWCDPISGHATLYWYRQILGQGPELLVQFQDESVVDDSQLPKDRFSAERLKGVDSTLKIQPAELGDSAMYLCASSSNSNQPQHFGDGTRLSIL.

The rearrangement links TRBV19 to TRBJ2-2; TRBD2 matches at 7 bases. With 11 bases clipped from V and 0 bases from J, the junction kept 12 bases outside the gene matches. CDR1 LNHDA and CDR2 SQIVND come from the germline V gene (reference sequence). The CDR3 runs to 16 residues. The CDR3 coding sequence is TGTGCCCCTATTGAGGAGGGACTATCGAACACCGGGGAGCTGTTTTTT. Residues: CAPIEEGLSNTGELFF.

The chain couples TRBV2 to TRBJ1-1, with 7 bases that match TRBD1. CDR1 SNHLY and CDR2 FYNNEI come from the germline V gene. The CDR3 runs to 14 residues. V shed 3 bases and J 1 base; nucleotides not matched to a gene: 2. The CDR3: CASSDRGWNTEAFF. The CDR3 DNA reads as TGTGCCAGCAGTGACAGGGGGTGGAACACTGAAGCTTTCTTT. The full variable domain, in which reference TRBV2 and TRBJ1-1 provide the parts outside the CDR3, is EPEVTQTPSHQVTQMGQEVILRCVPISNHLYFYWYRQILGQKVEFLVSFYNNEISEKSEIFDDQFSVERPDGSNFTLKIRSTKLEDSAMYFCASSDRGWNTEAFFGQGTRLTVV.

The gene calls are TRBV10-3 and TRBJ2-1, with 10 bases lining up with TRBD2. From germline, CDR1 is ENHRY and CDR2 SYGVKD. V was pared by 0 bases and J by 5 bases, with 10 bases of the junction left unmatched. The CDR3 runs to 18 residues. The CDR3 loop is CAISESVRASGSDNEQFF. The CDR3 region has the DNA TGTGCCATCAGTGAGTCTGTTAGGGCTAGCGGGAGTGACAATGAGCAGTTCTTC.

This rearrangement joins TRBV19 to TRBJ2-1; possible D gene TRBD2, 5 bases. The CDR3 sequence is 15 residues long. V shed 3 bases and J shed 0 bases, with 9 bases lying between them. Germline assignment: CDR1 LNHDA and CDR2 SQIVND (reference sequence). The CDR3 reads CASSIQRTSYNEQFF. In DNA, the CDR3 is TGTGCCAGTAGTATTCAGCGGACCTCCTACAATGAGCAGTTCTTC. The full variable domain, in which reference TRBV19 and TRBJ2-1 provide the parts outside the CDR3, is DGGITQSPKYLFRKEGQNVTLSCEQNLNHDAMYWYRQDPGQGLRLIYYSQIVNDFQKGDIAEGYSVSREKKESFPLTVTSAQKNPTAFYLCASSIQRTSYNEQFFGPGTRLTVL.

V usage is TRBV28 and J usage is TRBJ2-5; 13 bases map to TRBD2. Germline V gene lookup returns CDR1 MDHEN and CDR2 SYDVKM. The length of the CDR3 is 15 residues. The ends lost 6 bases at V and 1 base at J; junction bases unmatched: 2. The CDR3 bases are TGTGCCAGCAGACTAGCGGGGGGGGGCCAAGAGACCCAGTACTTC. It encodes CASRLAGGGQETQYF.

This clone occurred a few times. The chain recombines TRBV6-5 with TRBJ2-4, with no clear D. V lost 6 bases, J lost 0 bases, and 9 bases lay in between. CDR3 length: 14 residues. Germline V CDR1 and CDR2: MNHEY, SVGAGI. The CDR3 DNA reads TGTGCCAGCAGGGCCAGGCTAGCCAAAAACATTCAGTACTTC. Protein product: CASRARLAKNIQYF.

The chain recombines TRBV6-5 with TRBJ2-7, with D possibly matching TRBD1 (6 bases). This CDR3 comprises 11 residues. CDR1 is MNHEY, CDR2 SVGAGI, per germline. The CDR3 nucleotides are TGTCTCAGCACCAGGGGTGACGAGCAGTACTTC. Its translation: CLSTRGDEQYF.

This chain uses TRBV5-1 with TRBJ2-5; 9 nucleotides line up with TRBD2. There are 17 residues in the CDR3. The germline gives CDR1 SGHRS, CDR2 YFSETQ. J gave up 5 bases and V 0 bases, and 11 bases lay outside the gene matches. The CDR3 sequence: CASSLGPRGRAGETQYF. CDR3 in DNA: TGCGCCAGCAGCTTGGGACCCCGCGGGAGGGCCGGGGAGACCCAGTACTTC.

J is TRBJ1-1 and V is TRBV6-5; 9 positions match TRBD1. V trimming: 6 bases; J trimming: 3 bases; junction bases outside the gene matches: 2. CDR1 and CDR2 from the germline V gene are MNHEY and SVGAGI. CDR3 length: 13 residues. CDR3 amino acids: CASSRTGDTEAFF. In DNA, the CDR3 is TGTGCCAGCAGCCGGACAGGGGACACTGAAGCTTTCTTT.

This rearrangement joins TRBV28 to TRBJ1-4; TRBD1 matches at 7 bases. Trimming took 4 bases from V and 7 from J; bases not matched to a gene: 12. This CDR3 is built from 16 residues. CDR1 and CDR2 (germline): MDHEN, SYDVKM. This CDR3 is CASSSPRTGPREKLFF. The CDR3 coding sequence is TGTGCCAGCAGTTCACCAAGGACAGGACCTCGTGAAAAACTGTTTTTT.

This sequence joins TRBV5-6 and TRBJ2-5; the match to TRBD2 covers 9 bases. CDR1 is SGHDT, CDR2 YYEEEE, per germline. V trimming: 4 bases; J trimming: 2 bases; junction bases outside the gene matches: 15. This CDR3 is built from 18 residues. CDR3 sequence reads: CASSARRLAGTGQETQYF. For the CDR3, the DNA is TGTGCCAGCAGCGCCAGGCGGCTAGCGGGGACCGGGCAAGAGACCCAGTACTTC. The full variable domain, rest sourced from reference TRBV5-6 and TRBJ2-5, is DAGVTQSPTHLIKTRGQQVTLRCSPKSGHDTVSWYQQALGQGPQFIFQYYEEEERQRGNFPDRFSGHQFPNYSSELNVNALLLGDSALYLCASSARRLAGTGQETQYFGPGTRLLVL.

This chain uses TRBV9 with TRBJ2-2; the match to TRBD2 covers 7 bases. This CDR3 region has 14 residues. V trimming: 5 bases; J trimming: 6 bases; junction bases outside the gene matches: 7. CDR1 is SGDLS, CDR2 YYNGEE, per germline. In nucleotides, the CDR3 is TGTGCCAGCAGGCGAGGACTAGAAGCCGGGGAGCTGTTTTTT. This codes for CASRRGLEAGELFF.

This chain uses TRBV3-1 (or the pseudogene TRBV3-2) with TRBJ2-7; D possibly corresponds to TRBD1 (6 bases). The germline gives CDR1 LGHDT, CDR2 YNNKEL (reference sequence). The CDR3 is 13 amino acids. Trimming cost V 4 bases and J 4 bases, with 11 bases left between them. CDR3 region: CASSPGARYEQYF. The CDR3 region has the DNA TGTGCCAGCAGCCCAGGGGCTCGGTACGAGCAGTACTTC.

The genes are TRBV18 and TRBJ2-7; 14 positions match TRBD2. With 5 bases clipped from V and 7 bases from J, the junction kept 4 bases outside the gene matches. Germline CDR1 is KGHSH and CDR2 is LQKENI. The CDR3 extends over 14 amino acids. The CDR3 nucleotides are TGTGCCAGCTCAGCGGGACTAGCGGGAGCGGAGCAGTACTTC. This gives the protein CASSAGLAGAEQYF.

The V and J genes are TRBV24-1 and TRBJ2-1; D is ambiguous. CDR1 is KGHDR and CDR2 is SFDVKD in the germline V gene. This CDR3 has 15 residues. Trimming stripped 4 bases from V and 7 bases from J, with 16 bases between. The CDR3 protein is CATSDPDKARNEQFF. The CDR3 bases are TGTGCCACCAGTGACCCTGACAAGGCGAGAAATGAGCAGTTCTTC.

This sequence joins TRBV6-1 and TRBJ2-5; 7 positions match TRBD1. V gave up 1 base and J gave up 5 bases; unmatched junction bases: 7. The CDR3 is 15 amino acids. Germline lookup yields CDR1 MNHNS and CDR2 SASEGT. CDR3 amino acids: CASSEEGARGETQYF. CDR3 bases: TGTGCCAGCAGTGAAGAGGGGGCGAGGGGTGAGACCCAGTACTTC.

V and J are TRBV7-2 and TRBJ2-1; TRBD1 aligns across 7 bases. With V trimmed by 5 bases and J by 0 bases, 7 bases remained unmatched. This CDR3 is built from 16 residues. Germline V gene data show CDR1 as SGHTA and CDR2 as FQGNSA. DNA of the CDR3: TGTGCCAGCAGCCGGATGACAGGGAGCTCCTACAATGAGCAGTTCTTC. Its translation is CASSRMTGSSYNEQFF.

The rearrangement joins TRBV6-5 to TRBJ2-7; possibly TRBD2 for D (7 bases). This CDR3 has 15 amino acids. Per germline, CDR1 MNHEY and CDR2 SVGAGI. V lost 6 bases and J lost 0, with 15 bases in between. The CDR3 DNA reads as TGTGCCAGCAGCCAAGGGGGGGACCTCTCCTACGAGCAGTACTTC. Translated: CASSQGGDLSYEQYF.

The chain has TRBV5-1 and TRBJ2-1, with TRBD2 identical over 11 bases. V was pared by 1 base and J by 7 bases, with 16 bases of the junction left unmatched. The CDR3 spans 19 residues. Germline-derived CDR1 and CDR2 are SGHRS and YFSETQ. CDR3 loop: CASSLNARSTSGRGNEQFF. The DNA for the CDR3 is TGCGCCAGCAGCTTGAACGCCAGATCCACTAGCGGGAGAGGGAATGAGCAGTTCTTC. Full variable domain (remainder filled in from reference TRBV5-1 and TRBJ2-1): KAGVTQTPRYLIKTRGQQVTLSCSPISGHRSVSWYQQTPGQGLQFLFEYFSETQRNKGNFPGRFSGRQFSNSRSEMNVSTLELGDSALYLCASSLNARSTSGRGNEQFFGPGTRLTVL.

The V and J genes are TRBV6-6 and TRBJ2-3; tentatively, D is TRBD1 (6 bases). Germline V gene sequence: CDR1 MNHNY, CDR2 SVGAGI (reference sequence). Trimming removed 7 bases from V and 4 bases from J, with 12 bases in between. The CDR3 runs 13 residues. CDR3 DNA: TGTGCCAGCACCGAACAGGGCCCAGATACGCAGTATTTT. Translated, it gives CASTEQGPDTQYF.

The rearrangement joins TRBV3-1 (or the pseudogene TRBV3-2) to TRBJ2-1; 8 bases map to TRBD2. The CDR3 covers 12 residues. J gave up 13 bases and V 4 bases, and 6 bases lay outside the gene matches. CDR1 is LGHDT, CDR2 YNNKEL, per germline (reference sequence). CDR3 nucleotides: TGTGCCAGCAGCCTAGGAAGCGGGAGCCAGTTCTTC. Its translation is CASSLGSGSQFF.

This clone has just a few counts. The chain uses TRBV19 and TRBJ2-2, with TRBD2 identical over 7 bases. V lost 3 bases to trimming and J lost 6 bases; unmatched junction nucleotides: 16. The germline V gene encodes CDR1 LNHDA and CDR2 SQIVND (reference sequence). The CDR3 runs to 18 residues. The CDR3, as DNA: TGTGCCAGTAGTATCCTTCCTTGGGGAGGGGTTAGGGCCGGGGAGCTGTTTTTT. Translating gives CASSILPWGGVRAGELFF.